These 22 T cell receptor beta chains share one sample of origin, sequenced in a study of STAT3 mutations in large granular lymphocyte leukemia. The repertoire was sequenced with immunoSEQ multiplex PCR; TCRdb's copy has only in-frame clones and lacks some. The table records just over 15,000 clones, nearly 95% of them present only once. General study points: At least one immunodominant TCR beta clonotype appeared in every T-cell large granular lymphocyte leukemia patient.

Their cognate antigens are unknown. The sample comprised peripheral blood mononuclear cells. The source is a woman between 50 and 59 years old with T-cell large granular lymphocyte leukemia. Some clones in this sample may be carry-over from other donors' samples.

The chain links TRBV25-1 to TRBJ2-5; no clear D. The CDR3 covers 13 residues. Germline-derived CDR1 and CDR2 are MGHDK and SYGVNS. Trimming removed 8 bases at V and 4 bases at J, with 14 bases between. The CDR3 loop reads CASQEGFTETQYF. CDR3 sequence (DNA): TGTGCCAGCCAGGAAGGGTTCACAGAGACCCAGTACTTC.

The chain uses TRBV7-3 and TRBJ2-3; 8 positions match TRBD2. CDR3 length: 15 amino acids. J lost 5 bases, V lost 0 bases, and 4 bases had no gene match. In germline, CDR1 is SGHTA, CDR2 FQGTGA. Written as DNA, the CDR3 is TGTGCCAGCAGCTTAACGGGACTAGTCGAAGATACGCAGTATTTT. Protein sequence: CASSLTGLVEDTQYF.

The chain has TRBV18 and TRBJ1-2, with D possibly being TRBD1 (5 bases). The CDR3 contains 15 residues. With 2 bases removed from V and 3 bases from J, the gap between germline ends came to 13 bases. Germline CDR1 KGHSH, CDR2 LQKENI. The DNA of the CDR3 is TGTGCCAGCTCACCATACGACAGAGGCCACTATGGCTACACCTTC. It specifies CASSPYDRGHYGYTF.

In the case of this clone: Germline is not matched at one junction end, which may reflect a read error. The chain recombines TRBV7-7 with TRBJ2-3; no clear D. Germline CDR1 reads SSHAT; CDR2 reads FNYEAQ (reference sequence). This CDR3 comprises 12 residues. CDR3 sequence: CASSPTQDTQYF. The CDR3 region has the DNA TGTGCTAGCAGCCCGACTCAGGATACGCAGTATTTT. Full variable domain (outside the CDR3, taken from reference TRBV7-7 and TRBJ2-3): GAGVSQSPRYKVTKRGQDVTLRCDPISSHATLYWYQQALGQGPEFLTYFNYEAQPDKSGLPSDRFSAERPEGSISTLTIQRTEQRDSAMYRCASSPTQDTQYFGPGTRLTVL.

This rearrangement joins TRBV7-2 to TRBJ1-2; 9 positions match TRBD1. Germline trimming cut 5 bases from V and 5 bases from J; bases unmatched to any gene: 9. There are 15 residues in the CDR3. Germline lookup yields CDR1 SGHTA and CDR2 FQGNSA. The CDR3 nucleotides are TGTGCCAGCAGCCCTCGACAGGGGGGTTATTATGGCTACACCTTC. As protein: CASSPRQGGYYGYTF.

The rearrangement uses TRBV6-6 and TRBJ2-1; TRBD1 aligns across 9 bases. CDR3 length equals 14 residues. V was pared by 8 bases and J by 9 bases, with 11 bases of the junction left unmatched. The V gene's germline CDR1 is MNHNY and CDR2 SVGAGI (reference sequence). For the CDR3, the DNA is TGTGCCAGCCTTGGACAGGGGCCTGTGGGTGAGCAGTTCTTC. Translating gives CASLGQGPVGEQFF.

The rearrangement joins TRBV30 to TRBJ2-7, with 8 bases lining up with TRBD1. Germline CDR1 reads GTSNPN; CDR2 reads SVGIG (reference sequence). J lost 3 bases, V lost 5 bases, and 6 bases had no gene match. This CDR3 spans 13 amino acids. The CDR3 DNA follows: TGTGCCTGGGCGACGGGGACAGGCTACGAGCAGTACTTC. Encoded protein: CAWATGTGYEQYF. The full variable domain, rest sourced from reference TRBV30 and TRBJ2-7, is SQTIHQWPATLVQPVGSPLSLECTVEGTSNPNLYWYRQAAGRGLQLLFYSVGIGQISSEVPQNLSASRPQDRQFILSSKKLLLSDSGFYLCAWATGTGYEQYFGPGTRLTVT.

The chain is built from TRBV18 and TRBJ1-2; D is unclear. Trimming stripped 2 bases from V and 2 bases from J, with 9 bases between. The CDR3 runs 14 residues. The germline gives CDR1 KGHSH, CDR2 LQKENI. CDR3 sequence reads: CASSPSPRNYGYTF. The DNA for the CDR3 is TGTGCCAGCTCACCAAGCCCTCGGAACTATGGCTACACCTTC.

The chain couples TRBV7-2 to TRBJ2-7; D is uncertain. The CDR3 runs to 14 residues. V was shortened by 3 bases and J by 0 bases, with 9 bases between the two germline ends. Germline V gene lookup returns CDR1 SGHTA and CDR2 FQGNSA. CDR3 sequence (DNA): TGTGCCAGCAGCTTGGGTTGGGCCTCCTACGAGCAGTACTTC. Amino acids: CASSLGWASYEQYF.

This clone was counted only a few times. V and J are TRBV9 and TRBJ2-5; D may correspond to TRBD1 or TRBD2 (5 bases each). Looked up from germline, CDR1 is SGDLS and CDR2 is YYNGEE. Trimming took off 0 bases at V and 3 bases at J, with 15 bases between the two ends. The CDR3 contains 16 residues. The CDR3 sequence is CASSVAWDALKETQYF. The CDR3 DNA reads as TGTGCCAGCAGCGTAGCTTGGGACGCGTTAAAAGAGACCCAGTACTTC. Using reference TRBV9 and TRBJ2-5 for the parts outside the CDR3, the full variable domain is DSGVTQTPKHLITATGQRVTLRCSPRSGDLSVYWYQQSLDQGLQFLIQYYNGEERAKGNILERFSAQQFPDLHSELNLSSLELGDSALYFCASSVAWDALKETQYFGPGTRLLVL.

V gene TRBV27 combines with J gene TRBJ1-1; D might be TRBD1 (5 bases). The CDR3 has 17 residues. Deletions cut 1 base from V and 1 base from J, with 16 bases between. The germline gives CDR1 MNHEY, CDR2 SMNVEV (reference sequence). The CDR3 spells CASSLYVMGRSNTEAFF. CDR3 DNA: TGTGCCAGCAGTTTATACGTCATGGGACGGTCGAACACTGAAGCTTTCTTT.

The chain joins TRBV2 to TRBJ1-1; D is unclear. Germline V gene data show CDR1 as SNHLY and CDR2 as FYNNEI. Trimming took 5 bases from V and 5 from J, leaving 12 bases between them. This CDR3 comprises 13 residues. The CDR3 bases are TGTGCCAGCAGTTACAGCGGATCGACTGAAGCTTTCTTT. It is translated as CASSYSGSTEAFF.

The V gene is TRBV18, the J gene TRBJ2-5, with 11 nucleotides matching TRBD2. Germline-derived CDR1 and CDR2 are KGHSH and LQKENI. The CDR3 runs to 17 residues. The J segment lost 3 bases and the V segment lost 3 bases, leaving 9 bases of the junction unmatched. CDR3 in DNA: TGTGCCAGCTCACCCCAAATTAGCGGGAGGGCCGAAGAGACCCAGTACTTC. This sequence encodes CASSPQISGRAEETQYF.

The rearrangement uses TRBV5-1 and TRBJ1-2, with D maybe TRBD1 (5 bases). V lost 2 bases and J lost 8, with 22 bases in between. The CDR3 runs to 16 residues. The germline CDR1 and CDR2 sequences are SGHRS and YFSETQ. The CDR3 DNA follows: TGCGCCAGCAGCTTATATTTGAGGGACTCGACGGGGGGCTACACCTTC. This sequence encodes CASSLYLRDSTGGYTF.

This sequence joins TRBV6-6 and TRBJ2-2; 8 bases map to TRBD1. Per the germline V gene, CDR1 is MNHNY and CDR2 is SVGAGI (reference sequence). The CDR3 totals 16 residues. Unmatched junction bases numbered 6, after V lost 4 bases and J lost 2 bases. The CDR3 DNA follows: TGTGCCAGCAGTTTACAATCAGGGGGCAACACCGGGGAGCTGTTTTTT. This gives the protein CASSLQSGGNTGELFF.

Only one count was recorded for this clone. The chain links TRBV28 to TRBJ1-2, with D unclear. From germline, CDR1 is MDHEN and CDR2 SYDVKM. This CDR3 region has 15 residues. V dropped 7 bases and J dropped 0 bases, with 15 bases sitting between them. CDR3 bases: TGTGCCAGCAACGGGGAGGACCCAACTAACTATGGCTACACCTTC. The encoded protein is CASNGEDPTNYGYTF.

The chain employs TRBV27 and TRBJ1-2; D is uncertain. The V end was cut by 4 bases, the J end by 4 bases, with 10 bases between. Germline V CDR1 and CDR2: MNHEY, SMNVEV (reference sequence). CDR3 length: 13 amino acids. The CDR3 loop is CASSSTRSYGYTF. DNA of the CDR3: TGTGCCAGCAGTTCAACACGTTCCTATGGCTACACCTTC.

The V and J genes are TRBV9 and TRBJ2-5, with 10 bases identical to TRBD1. This CDR3 region has 14 residues. Trimming removed 4 bases from V and 4 bases from J; junction bases left unmatched: 4. Per germline, CDR1 SGDLS and CDR2 YYNGEE. The CDR3 coding sequence is TGTGCCAGCAGCCCAGACAGGGGGCGAGAGACCCAGTACTTC. It encodes CASSPDRGRETQYF.

The rearrangement joins TRBV4-3 to TRBJ1-3; D is uncertain. The CDR3 is 15 residues long. CDR1 is LGHNA, CDR2 YSLEER, per germline. Deletions cut 0 bases from V and 1 base from J, with 7 bases between. The CDR3 sequence is CASSQEAGSGNTIYF. CDR3 DNA sequence: TGCGCCAGCAGCCAAGAAGCTGGGTCTGGAAACACCATATATTTT.

CDR3 sequence: CATSRGRLQETQYF. In DNA, the CDR3 is TGTGCCACCAGCAGAGGAAGGCTACAAGAGACCCAGTACTTC. The chain is built from TRBV15 and TRBJ2-5; D is uncertain. The CDR3 is made up of 14 amino acids. The germline gives CDR1 LNHNV, CDR2 YYDKDF (reference sequence). With 1 base removed from V and 2 bases from J, the gap between germline ends came to 8 bases. The full variable domain, rest sourced from reference TRBV15 and TRBJ2-5, is DAMVIQNPRYQVTQFGKPVTLSCSQTLNHNVMYWYQQKSSQAPKLLFHYYDKDFNNEADTPDNFQSRRPNTSFCFLDIRSPGLGDTAMYLCATSRGRLQETQYFGPGTRLLVL.

The V and J genes are TRBV28 and TRBJ1-5; the D is unclear. Trimming took 3 bases from V and 2 from J, leaving 8 bases between them. The CDR3 covers 14 residues. The germline CDR1 and CDR2 sequences are MDHEN and SYDVKM. This chain's CDR3 is CASSFSHGNQPQHF. DNA for the CDR3: TGTGCCAGCAGTTTCTCCCATGGCAATCAGCCCCAGCATTTT.

Comment on this clone: Sequence at one end of the junction differs from germline and may be a read error. This chain connects TRBV10-3 to TRBJ1-1; tentatively, D is TRBD1 (6 bases). CDR3 length: 11 residues. Germline V lookup: CDR1 ENHRY, CDR2 SYGVKD. The CDR3 DNA reads as TGTGCCGTCAGGGGTAACACTGAAGCTTTCTTT. Its protein is CAVRGNTEAFF.